This TCR beta chain was captured by sequencing in a study of cytomegalovirus exposure and HLA in healthy donors. The repertoire was sequenced with immunoSEQ multiplex PCR; TCRdb's copy has only in-frame clones and lacks some. The sample lists about 98,000 clones, more than 85% occurring once. The study, taken as a whole, reports: About 180 TCR beta chains were listed as cytomegalovirus-associated. Diagnosis of cytomegalovirus status made by the classifier reportedly showed high specificity and sensitivity. Most TCR sequences were seen very rarely across donors, but some public TCRs occurred in many. In the 95 to 150 validation repertoires, 85% to 95% of cluster scores exceeded 0, per a later analysis.

In the case of this clone: Its target is not known.

The junction had 10 bases not matched to a gene; V was cut back by 5 bases and J by 1 base. This CDR3 comprises 16 residues. Germline lookup yields CDR1 SGHVS and CDR2 FQNEAQ. Sequenced: PBMCs. The chain has TRBV7-8 and TRBJ1-1; 7 nucleotides line up with TRBD1. This clonotype was sampled from a man aged 18 to 30 in good health and CMV-seropositive. The chain's CDR3 is CASSPGTAFWNTEAFF. In nucleotides, the CDR3 is TGTGCCAGCAGCCCTGGGACAGCATTTTGGAACACTGAAGCTTTCTTT.